A selection of T cell receptor beta chains follows, all from one sample in a study of cytomegalovirus exposure and HLA in healthy donors. Sequenced by immunoSEQ multiplex PCR; TCRdb stores in-frame clones only, minus some. The sample includes about 200,000 clones, around 70% of them seen just once. Sequencing used PBMCs. These receptors all come from a man between 40 and 49 years old in good health and CMV-seropositive. CDR3s include the opening cysteine and the closing phenylalanine or tryptophan. D genes are given only for firm matches. Where a row states a size, it is once, few, many or the class of an expanded clone; other rows omit it.

clone size	D gene	V gene	J gene	CDR3 protein	CDR3 DNA
NA	TRBD1	TRBV2	TRBJ2-2	CASSVSTGKTGELFF	TGTGCCAGCAGTGTCTCGACAGGGAAGACCGGGGAGCTGTTTTTT
few	NA	TRBV6-5	TRBJ1-1	CASSQQGLNTEAFF	TGTGCCAGCAGTCAACAGGGACTGAACACTGAAGCTTTCTTT
NA	NA	TRBV14	TRBJ2-7	CASSQLSYEQYF	TGTGCCAGCAGCCAACTCTCCTACGAGCAGTACTTC
few	NA	TRBV7-9	TRBJ1-2	CASSLGEGVAGYTF	TGTGCCAGCAGCTTAGGGGAAGGGGTAGCTGGCTACACCTTC
NA	TRBD1	TRBV7-9	TRBJ2-7	CASSSRDSSYEQYF	TGTGCCAGCAGCAGCCGGGACAGTTCCTACGAGCAGTACTTC
NA	TRBD2	TRBV9	TRBJ2-3	CASSVEGFLGLAATDTQYF	TGTGCCAGCAGCGTAGAGGGGTTTCTGGGACTAGCGGCCACAGATACGCAGTATTTT
few	TRBD1	TRBV5-1	TRBJ2-7	CASRKGQGNYEQYF	TGCGCCAGCAGAAAGGGACAGGGGAACTACGAGCAGTACTTC
once	TRBD2	TRBV4-1	TRBJ2-5	CASSQYSGGDQTQYF	TGCGCCAGCAGCCAATACAGCGGGGGGGATCAGACCCAGTACTTC
NA	TRBD1	TRBV6-1	TRBJ1-2	CASHRDRGLNYGYTF	TGTGCCAGTCACCGGGACAGGGGATTGAACTATGGCTACACCTTC
NA	NA	TRBV7-2	TRBJ2-1	CASSRRSGSTSYNEQFF	TGTGCCAGCAGCCGAAGGTCCGGGTCTACCTCCTACAATGAGCAGTTCTTC
NA	NA	TRBV7-2	TRBJ2-7	CASSLRGSPYEQYF	TGTGCCAGCAGCTTAAGGGGGTCCCCCTACGAGCAGTACTTC
NA	TRBD1	TRBV6-6	TRBJ1-6	CASGTGLGSPLHF	TGTGCCAGCGGGACAGGGTTAGGTTCACCCCTCCACTTT
NA	TRBD1	TRBV29-1	TRBJ2-2	CSARSQGVRQPNTGELFF	TGCAGCGCCAGATCACAGGGGGTTAGACAGCCGAACACCGGGGAGCTGTTTTTT
NA	NA	TRBV2	TRBJ2-7	CASRGHPLEGEQYF	TGTGCCAGCAGGGGACACCCCTTAGAGGGCGAGCAGTACTTC
few	NA	TRBV11-3	TRBJ2-2	CASSFLSYEQTGELFF	TGTGCCAGCAGCTTTCTTTCCTATGAGCAAACCGGGGAGCTGTTTTTT
NA	NA	TRBV9	TRBJ2-1	CASSSSGGAGNEQFF	TGTGCCAGCAGCTCATCTGGCGGGGCTGGCAATGAGCAGTTCTTC
few	NA	TRBV5-1	TRBJ1-2	CASSFGITRGGYGYTF	TGCGCCAGCAGCTTTGGTATTACCCGAGGTGGCTATGGCTACACCTTC
NA	TRBD1	TRBV27	TRBJ1-2	CASRKGGNQGVGYTF	TGTGCCAGCAGGAAAGGGGGCAACCAGGGGGTTGGCTACACCTTC
NA	TRBD1	TRBV5-4	TRBJ2-2	CASSGDRATGELFF	TGTGCCAGCAGCGGGGACAGGGCAACCGGGGAGCTGTTTTTT
NA	TRBD1	TRBV29-1	TRBJ1-2	CSGGDSYGYTF	TGCAGCGGAGGGGACAGCTATGGCTACACCTTC
once	NA	TRBV29-1	TRBJ2-2	CSVELAGELFF	TGCAGCGTTGAACTAGCCGGGGAGCTGTTTTTT
once	NA	TRBV28	TRBJ1-3	CASSPPGGGPGNTIYF	TGTGCCAGCAGTCCCCCCGGGGGAGGGCCTGGAAACACCATATATTTT
NA	NA	TRBV9	TRBJ2-5	CASSAGETQYF	TGTGCCAGCAGCGCAGGAGAGACCCAGTACTTC
NA	TRBD2	TRBV11-2	TRBJ2-2	CASSSPGTTNTGELFF	TGTGCCAGCAGCTCCCCCGGGACTACCAACACCGGGGAGCTGTTTTTT
NA	NA	TRBV9	TRBJ2-3	CASTSRSPDTQYF	TGTGCCAGCACCTCCCGGTCGCCAGATACGCAGTATTTT
NA	NA	TRBV7-9	TRBJ1-2	CASSLAPGGYTF	TGTGCCAGCAGCTTAGCGCCGGGGGGCTACACCTTC
NA	NA	TRBV15	TRBJ1-2	CATPDRSNYGYTF	TGTGCCACCCCGGACAGATCTAACTATGGCTACACCTTC
NA	NA	TRBV9	TRBJ1-4	CASSVGGNRNEKLFF	TGTGCCAGCAGCGTTGGAGGGAACCGTAATGAAAAACTGTTTTTT
NA	NA	TRBV5-1	TRBJ1-4	CASSLMVGGEKLFF	TGCGCCAGCAGCTTGATGGTCGGCGGTGAAAAACTGTTTTTT
few	TRBD1	TRBV9	TRBJ1-3	CASSRGTGGNTIYF	TGTGCCAGCAGTAGGGGGACAGGGGGAAACACCATATATTTT
few	NA	TRBV5-1	TRBJ2-7	CASSLTGTLSYEQYF	TGCGCCAGCAGCTTAACAGGGACCCTTTCCTACGAGCAGTACTTC
once	NA	TRBV7-9	TRBJ2-2	CASSLDRQGGELFF	TGTGCCAGCAGCTTAGATCGGCAGGGCGGGGAGCTGTTTTTT
NA	TRBD2	TRBV9	TRBJ2-2	CASSVVGGGELFF	TGTGCCAGCAGCGTAGTGGGAGGGGGGGAGCTGTTTTTT
NA	NA	TRBV5-6	TRBJ1-1	CASTFGVYTEAFF	TGTGCCAGCACCTTCGGGGTGTACACTGAAGCTTTCTTT
NA	NA	TRBV5-4	TRBJ1-6	CASSVTGGGSPLHF	TGTGCCAGCAGCGTTACGGGGGGAGGATCACCCCTCCACTTT
NA	NA	TRBV7-2	TRBJ2-7	CASSLGAGTHYEQYF	TGTGCCAGCAGCTTAGGGGCGGGCACCCACTACGAGCAGTACTTC
NA	NA	TRBV2	TRBJ1-6	CASSEADLRGAGNSPLHF	TGTGCCAGCAGTGAAGCCGACCTCAGGGGCGCTGGTAATTCACCCCTCCACTTT
few	NA	TRBV6-6	TRBJ2-5	CASRMSGDSQETQYF	TGTGCCAGCAGAATGTCGGGGGACAGCCAAGAGACCCAGTACTTC
NA	NA	TRBV7-2	TRBJ2-7	CASSLATGYEQYF	TGTGCCAGCAGCTTAGCAACGGGCTACGAGCAGTACTTC
NA	NA	TRBV19	TRBJ1-1	CASSKGGLTEAFF	TGTGCCAGTAGTAAGGGCGGGCTCACTGAAGCTTTCTTT
NA	TRBD1	TRBV27	TRBJ2-7	CAAGTGPSYEQYF	TGTGCTGCCGGGACAGGACCCTCCTACGAGCAGTACTTC
NA	NA	TRBV5-1	TRBJ2-7	CAGSLVTGEGVSSYEQHF	TGCGCCGGCAGCTTGGTTACGGGTGAGGGGGTTAGCTCCTACGAGCAGCACTTC
NA	TRBD1	TRBV2	TRBJ2-2	CASSRTGYGELFF	TGTGCCAGCAGTCGGACAGGGTATGGGGAGCTGTTTTTT
NA	TRBD1	TRBV11-1	TRBJ2-7	CASRRGQGGSYEQYF	TGTGCCAGCCGGAGGGGACAGGGGGGGTCCTACGAGCAGTACTTC
NA	TRBD1	TRBV9	TRBJ1-3	CASSAHGTEGNTIYF	TGTGCCAGCAGCGCGCACGGGACAGAGGGAAACACCATATATTTT
NA	NA	TRBV19	TRBJ2-2	CASQGHGELFF	TGTGCCAGTCAGGGGCACGGGGAGCTGTTTTTT
NA	TRBD2	TRBV2	TRBJ2-1	CASSFPGLVVNEQFF	TGTGCCAGCAGCTTCCCCGGACTAGTAGTCAATGAGCAGTTCTTC
NA	NA	TRBV9	TRBJ2-5	CASSLSGDSSLQETQYF	TGTGCCAGCAGCCTTTCGGGAGACAGCTCACTCCAAGAGACCCAGTACTTC
NA	TRBD1	TRBV5-1	TRBJ2-4	CASSLGGGENIQYF	TGCGCCAGCAGCTTGGGAGGGGGCGAAAACATTCAGTACTTC
NA	NA	TRBV6-5	TRBJ1-1	CASSYSRNTEAFF	TGTGCCAGCAGTTACTCTAGGAACACTGAAGCTTTCTTT
NA	NA	TRBV7-3	TRBJ1-5	CASSSQEFGGERVPQHF	TGTGCCAGCAGTTCCCAGGAATTCGGCGGTGAGAGGGTGCCCCAGCATTTT
many	NA	TRBV6-5	TRBJ1-1	CASRTRPNTEAFF	TGTGCCAGCAGGACAAGGCCGAACACTGAAGCTTTCTTT
NA	NA	TRBV9	TRBJ2-1	CASSAGWGGADNEQFF	TGTGCCAGCAGCGCCGGTTGGGGGGGGGCCGACAATGAGCAGTTCTTC
NA	TRBD1	TRBV9	TRBJ1-4	CASSYGQGNEKLFF	TGTGCCAGCAGCTACGGACAGGGTAATGAAAAACTGTTTTTT
NA	TRBD2	TRBV5-4	TRBJ2-3	CASSLSLRGATDTQYF	TGTGCCAGCAGCTTGAGCTTGCGGGGGGCCACAGATACGCAGTATTTT
NA	TRBD2	TRBV5-3	TRBJ2-5	CARSLGGGGLETQYF	TGTGCCAGAAGCTTGGGCGGGGGGGGGCTCGAGACCCAGTACTTC
NA	TRBD2	TRBV15	TRBJ2-3	CATSSNSGEGDTQYF	TGTGCCACCAGCAGTAACAGCGGGGAAGGAGATACGCAGTATTTT
NA	NA	TRBV6-1	TRBJ1-2	CASRDRSGYTF	TGTGCCAGCAGAGACAGAAGTGGCTACACCTTC
NA	TRBD1	TRBV11-2	TRBJ2-7	CASSFIVGQGAHEQYF	TGTGCCAGCAGCTTCATCGTGGGACAGGGGGCCCACGAGCAGTACTTC
few	NA	TRBV4-3	TRBJ2-2	CASSQDWLITGELFF	TGCGCCAGCAGCCAAGACTGGCTGATCACCGGGGAGCTGTTTTTT